A single sample gave rise to the 9 T cell receptor beta chains below, sequenced in a study of cytomegalovirus exposure and HLA in healthy donors. Method: immunoSEQ multiplex PCR; TCRdb's copy keeps in-frame clones and lacks some. This table has some 210,000 clones, 83% appearing once. The sample comprised PBMCs. Receptor source: a woman between 18 and 29 years old in good health and CMV-seronegative.

This clone was seen a single time. The CDR3 coding sequence is TGTGCCAGCAGCTTGATACTATCGTCAGGGGGGGCCTACGAGCAGTACTTC. Its protein product is CASSLILSSGGAYEQYF. The rearrangement uses TRBV5-6 and TRBJ2-7; D might be TRBD1 or TRBD2, each matching 7 bases. The germline V gene encodes CDR1 SGHDT and CDR2 YYEEEE. The CDR3 totals 17 residues. V shed 1 base and J shed 2 bases, with 19 bases lying between them. Filled out from reference TRBV5-6 and TRBJ2-7, the complete variable domain reads DAGVTQSPTHLIKTRGQQVTLRCSPKSGHDTVSWYQQALGQGPQFIFQYYEEEERQRGNFPDRFSGHQFPNYSSELNVNALLLGDSALYLCASSLILSSGGAYEQYFGPGTRLTVT.

The chain carries TRBV7-9 and TRBJ2-1; the D is unclear. Deletions cut 1 base from V and 4 bases from J, with 11 bases between. The CDR3 consists of 15 residues. The germline CDR1 and CDR2 sequences are SEHNR and FQNEAQ (reference sequence). The CDR3 DNA sequence: TGTGCCAGCAGCTTAGTAGGTGGATCGTACAATGAGCAGTTCTTC. It codes for CASSLVGGSYNEQFF.

This sequence joins TRBV2 and TRBJ2-7, with a possible D match to TRBD2 (5 bases). This CDR3 has 14 amino acids. CDR1 is SNHLY and CDR2 is FYNNEI in the germline V gene. V gave up 3 bases and J gave up 2 bases, with 11 bases separating them. For the CDR3, the DNA is TGTGCCAGCAGTGATTGGGAGCGCACCTACGAGCAGTACTTC. Translating it yields CASSDWERTYEQYF.

This clone was seen a handful of times. The chain links TRBV19 to TRBJ2-7; possibly TRBD2 for D (5 bases). This CDR3 is built from 13 residues. V was pared by 3 bases and J by 6 bases, with 12 bases between. Germline V gene lookup returns CDR1 LNHDA and CDR2 SQIVND (reference sequence). This CDR3 reads CASSMGGSREQYF. The CDR3 DNA sequence: TGTGCCAGTAGTATGGGTGGGAGTCGCGAGCAGTACTTC. Looking up the rest from reference TRBV19 and TRBJ2-7 gives the full variable domain: DGGITQSPKYLFRKEGQNVTLSCEQNLNHDAMYWYRQDPGQGLRLIYYSQIVNDFQKGDIAEGYSVSREKKESFPLTVTSAQKNPTAFYLCASSMGGSREQYFGPGTRLTVT.

The J gene is TRBJ2-7, the V gene TRBV5-1; the D gene could be TRBD1 or TRBD2 (5 bases each). With 4 bases removed from V and 2 bases from J, the gap between germline ends came to 19 bases. Per the germline V gene, CDR1 is SGHRS and CDR2 is YFSETQ. This CDR3 contains 16 residues. CDR3: CASSRDPQLPPYEQYF. CDR3 sequence (DNA): TGCGCCAGCAGCCGGGACCCCCAGTTGCCCCCCTACGAGCAGTACTTC.

The genes are TRBV30 and TRBJ2-2, with 9 bases that match TRBD2. This CDR3 spans 17 amino acids. With 3 bases clipped from V and 3 bases from J, the junction kept 11 bases outside the gene matches. Germline assignment: CDR1 GTSNPN and CDR2 SVGIG (reference sequence). For the CDR3, the DNA is TGTGCCTGGAGCCCCGTCGGTAGCGGGAGATACACCGGGGAGCTGTTTTTT. Encoded protein: CAWSPVGSGRYTGELFF.

J is TRBJ1-4 and V is TRBV13; D call uncertain. Trimming took 3 bases from V and 7 from J, leaving 9 bases between them. The CDR3 sequence is 13 residues long. Germline V gene lookup returns CDR1 PRHDT and CDR2 FYEKMQ (reference sequence). The CDR3 here is CASSFTTGEKLFF. For the CDR3, the DNA is TGTGCCAGCAGCTTTACGACCGGTGAAAAACTGTTTTTT.

The chain has TRBV5-1 and TRBJ2-7; TRBD2 might be the D (5 bases). The CDR3 has 13 residues. CDR1 and CDR2 from the germline V gene are SGHRS and YFSETQ. V lost 3 bases to trimming and J lost 4 bases, with 11 bases between them. The CDR3 protein is CASSSEGYYEQYF. CDR3 DNA sequence: TGCGCCAGCAGCTCTGAGGGTTATTACGAGCAGTACTTC.

The rearrangement joins TRBV7-7 to TRBJ2-7; 8 nucleotides match TRBD1. The CDR3 extends over 13 amino acids. V was pared by 5 bases and J by 4 bases, with 4 bases of the junction left unmatched. Germline CDR1 SSHAT, CDR2 FNYEAQ (reference sequence). The CDR3 nucleotides read TGTGCCAGCAGCCCAGACAGGGGTTACGAGCAGTACTTC. Its translation is CASSPDRGYEQYF. Filled out from reference TRBV7-7 and TRBJ2-7, the complete variable domain reads GAGVSQSPRYKVTKRGQDVTLRCDPISSHATLYWYQQALGQGPEFLTYFNYEAQPDKSGLPSDRFSAERPEGSISTLTIQRTEQRDSAMYRCASSPDRGYEQYFGPGTRLTVT.